Below are 24 T cell receptor beta chains sequenced from a single sample in a study of T cells in Graves' hyperthyroidism and ophthalmopathy. Template material for amplifying TCR beta CDR3 regions consisted of RNA transcripts. The TCR CDR3 was amplified in a first-round RT-PCR using the HTBI primer set. TCRdb passed the multiplex PCR reads through MiXCR, listing each CDR3 protein once. This sample has about 360,000 distinct CDR3 sequences, with over 10% found just once. The specimen was blood. The receptors originated from a woman aged 18-35 years with Graves' hyperthyroidism.

This clonotype was counted a few times. J is TRBJ1-1 and V is TRBV28; 9 nucleotides align to TRBD1. The germline V gene has CDR1 MDHEN and CDR2 SYDVKM. Unmatched junction bases numbered 10, after V lost 6 bases and J lost 11 bases. The CDR3 has 13 residues. CDR3 DNA: TGTGCCAGCAGCCCGGGACAGGGCGGTAAGGCTTTCTTT. Protein: CASSPGQGGKAFF.

With respect to this clonotype: This sequence may be a read error, since a much larger clone differs from it by one base. CDR3 loop: CVTVRGPTDTQYF. In DNA, the CDR3 is TGTGTCACCGTCCGGGGTCCGACAGATACGCAGTATTTT. The chain couples TRBV2 to TRBJ2-3; D might be TRBD2 (5 bases). This CDR3 comprises 13 residues. In germline, CDR1 is SNHLY, CDR2 FYNNEI.

This clonotype has a count of ten or more. This chain links TRBV14 with TRBJ2-1; weak D call: TRBD2 (6 bases). Germline V gene lookup returns CDR1 SGHDN and CDR2 FVKESK. The CDR3 loop spans 18 amino acids. V lost 0 bases and J lost 5, with 20 bases in between. CDR3 region: CASSQERLTGTGDNEQFF. The DNA of the CDR3 is TGTGCCAGCAGCCAAGAGCGCCTGACCGGGACTGGCGACAATGAGCAGTTCTTC.

Ten or more counts support this clonotype. The V and J genes are TRBV7-2 and TRBJ1-1; D remains ambiguous. The length of the CDR3 is 14 residues. V lost 0 bases and J 6 bases, leaving 11 bases between the germline ends. The germline CDR1 and CDR2 sequences are SGHTA and FQGNSA. The CDR3 region is CASSLADWVPEAFF. CDR3 coding DNA: TGTGCCAGCAGCTTAGCCGATTGGGTCCCTGAAGCTTTCTTT.

This clonotype was counted many times. In DNA form, the CDR3 reads TGTGCCAGCAGTTGGACTAGCGGGCTCCAAGAGACCCAGTACTTC. Its translation: CASSWTSGLQETQYF. The chain uses TRBV27 and TRBJ2-5, with 11 bases identical to TRBD2. The V gene end was trimmed by 4 bases and the J gene end by 1 base; junction bases not matched to a gene: 2. Germline V gene lookup returns CDR1 MNHEY and CDR2 SMNVEV (reference sequence). This CDR3 contains 15 residues.

This clonotype appeared many times. The gene calls are TRBV12-3 or TRBV12-4 and TRBJ1-3; D remains unclear. The CDR3 is made up of 12 amino acids. Trimming removed 6 bases at V and 1 base at J, with 4 bases between. The CDR3 sequence is CASRESGNTIYF. CDR3 nucleotides: TGTGCCAGCAGGGAGTCTGGAAACACCATATATTTT.

In its sample, this clonotype was seen many times. V is TRBV27 and J is TRBJ1-6, with TRBD1 identical over 8 bases. Germline V gene data show CDR1 as MNHEY and CDR2 as SMNVEV (reference sequence). Trimming at V came to 8 bases and at J to 10 bases, leaving 4 bases not matched to a gene. The CDR3 contains 12 residues. CDR3 in DNA: TGTGCCAGCGCCAGGGGGCACTCACCCCTCCACTTT. This sequence encodes CASARGHSPLHF.

In its sample, this clonotype was seen once. This chain connects TRBV7-6 to TRBJ2-7, with TRBD2 identical over 8 bases. Germline assignment: CDR1 SGHVS and CDR2 FNYEAQ. V shed 6 bases and J 0 bases; nucleotides not matched to a gene: 7. The CDR3 has 15 amino acids. The CDR3 sequence: CASSGQRGSSYEQYF. The CDR3 bases are TGTGCCAGCAGTGGTCAGCGGGGGAGCTCCTACGAGCAGTACTTC.

This clonotype was observed many times. CDR3 coding DNA: TGTGCCAGCAGTTTAGGGTCGGTAGAAGGCAATGAGCAGTTCTTC. It translates to CASSLGSVEGNEQFF. The chain uses TRBV28 and TRBJ2-1; D is undetermined. Germline V gene sequence: CDR1 MDHEN, CDR2 SYDVKM. The germline V and J ends were trimmed by 2 bases and 6 bases, with 14 bases remaining between them. The CDR3 is 15 amino acids.

This clonotype appeared once. V and J are TRBV6-4 and TRBJ1-6, with D unresolved. The CDR3 totals 17 residues. V lost 11 bases to trimming and J lost 7 bases, with 27 bases between them. The germline gives CDR1 MRHNA, CDR2 SNTAGT. The CDR3 DNA reads as TGTGCCGCCCTTCCCGCCCCCCGACCCAGAAGGAATTCACCCCTCCACTTT. It specifies CAALPAPRPRRNSPLHF.

Written as DNA, the CDR3 is TGTGCCAGCAGCTCCCTGCAACTAGCGGGACAAGAGACCCAGTACTTC. Translation: CASSSLQLAGQETQYF. The chain uses TRBV5-6 and TRBJ2-5; 10 bases agree with TRBD2. The CDR3 is made up of 16 amino acids. V lost 3 bases and J lost 2; bases outside the gene matches: 7. Germline CDR1 reads SGHDT; CDR2 reads YYEEEE.

With respect to this clonotype: This could be a read error, since a much larger clone is one nucleotide away. The rearrangement links TRBV7-2 to TRBJ2-1; D ambiguous. The J call may be incorrect, as the DNA end agrees better with TRBJ2-7. Germline CDR1 is SGHTA and CDR2 is FQGNSA. The CDR3 runs 14 residues. This chain's CDR3 is CATSASSSYNEQYF. The CDR3 DNA reads as TGTGCCACTTCGGCCTCGAGCTCCTACAATGAGCAGTACTTC.

This clonotype was found many times. The gene calls are TRBV11-2 and TRBJ1-2, with D perhaps matching TRBD1 (6 bases). The length of the CDR3 is 15 residues. Trimming took off 5 bases at V and 2 bases at J, with 15 bases between the two ends. Germline V gene lookup returns CDR1 SGHAT and CDR2 FQNNGV. CDR3: CASSPTGTPNYGYTF. The DNA of the CDR3 is TGTGCCAGCAGCCCCACCGGGACACCCAACTATGGCTACACCTTC.

This clonotype appeared many times. V is TRBV10-3 and J is TRBJ2-1; the match to TRBD2 covers 13 bases. CDR3 length: 19 residues. Trimming took 6 bases from V and 2 from J; bases not matched to a gene: 13. Germline CDR1 reads ENHRY; CDR2 reads SYGVKD. The CDR3 coding sequence is TGTGCCATCAGGGATCGACTAGCGGGGGGCCCCGTGGCCTACAATGAGCAGTTCTTC. Translated, it gives CAIRDRLAGGPVAYNEQFF.

The J gene is TRBJ2-7, the V gene TRBV28; D not certain. The CDR3 loop spans 14 amino acids. V was pared by 3 bases and J by 4 bases, with 13 bases between. Looked up from germline, CDR1 is MDHEN and CDR2 is SYDVKM. The CDR3 spells CASSFLGVGYEQYF. DNA for the CDR3: TGTGCCAGCAGTTTCCTTGGCGTGGGGTACGAGCAGTACTTC.

This clonotype was seen ten or more times. CDR3 nucleotide sequence: TGTGCCAGCAGCCAAGAAGACCGGGGGACCATATATTTT. Translation: CASSQEDRGTIYF. The chain employs TRBV3-1 and TRBJ1-3; possibly TRBD1 for D (5 bases). Germline V gives CDR1 LGHDT, CDR2 YNNKEL (reference sequence). The V end lost 0 bases, the J end lost 10 bases, and 10 bases lay between the germline ends. The CDR3 has 13 amino acids.

This clonotype was seen at least ten times. V is TRBV12-3 or TRBV12-4 and J is TRBJ2-1, with D hard to call. V was shortened by 8 bases and J by 6 bases, with 26 bases between the two germline ends. CDR3 size: 17 residues. CDR3: CASFQRAYPTPPNEQFF. DNA of the CDR3: TGTGCCAGCTTTCAACGCGCATACCCAACTCCCCCCAATGAGCAGTTCTTC.

This clonotype was recorded at least ten times. The CDR3 nucleotides are TGTGCCACCAGTGATCCGGGACAGGCCTTCAATGAGCAGTTCTTC. Protein product: CATSDPGQAFNEQFF. The chain employs TRBV24-1 and TRBJ2-1; the match to TRBD1 covers 8 bases. J lost 6 bases, V lost 3 bases, and 6 bases had no gene match. CDR3 length: 15 residues. The germline CDR1 and CDR2 sequences are KGHDR and SFDVKD.

The V gene is TRBV6-2 or TRBV6-3, the J gene TRBJ2-7; D possibly corresponds to TRBD2 (5 bases). Germline-derived CDR1 and CDR2 are MNHEY and SVGEGT. This CDR3 is built from 14 residues. The V gene lost 4 bases and the J gene lost 5 bases, with 15 bases spanning the gap. This CDR3 is CASSSVSGLDEQYF. CDR3 sequence (DNA): TGTGCCAGCAGTTCTGTTTCAGGACTTGACGAGCAGTACTTC.

This clonotype showed up many times. The chain has TRBV7-6 and TRBJ2-3; D may be TRBD2 (6 bases). Trimming cost V 0 bases and J 6 bases, with 10 bases left between them. This CDR3 comprises 14 residues. CDR1 SGHVS and CDR2 FNYEAQ come from the germline V gene. Written as DNA, the CDR3 is TGTGCCAGCAGCTTAGCGGGACTCGGGGATACGCAGTATTTT. This gives the protein CASSLAGLGDTQYF. Drawing the rest from reference TRBV7-6 and TRBJ2-3, the complete variable domain is GAGVSQSPRYKVTKRGQDVALRCDPISGHVSLYWYRQALGQGPEFLTYFNYEAQQDKSGLPNDRFSAERPEGSISTLTIQRTEQRDSAMYRCASSLAGLGDTQYFGPGTRLTVL.

The chain carries TRBV9 and TRBJ1-3; a possible D gene is TRBD1 (6 bases). Deletions cut 5 bases from V and 0 bases from J, with 12 bases between. CDR3 size: 15 residues. Germline-derived CDR1 and CDR2 are SGDLS and YYNGEE. Here the CDR3 reads CASSSRGDSGNTIYF. The CDR3 coding sequence is TGTGCCAGCAGTTCGAGGGGGGACTCTGGAAACACCATATATTTT.

The rearrangement joins TRBV24-1 to TRBJ1-2; TRBD1 matches at 10 bases. J was trimmed by 3 bases and V by 3 bases; bases with no gene match: 3. Germline CDR1 KGHDR, CDR2 SFDVKD. The CDR3 is made up of 15 amino acids. CDR3 sequence reads: CATSDPGTGDYGYTF. CDR3 bases: TGTGCCACCAGTGATCCCGGGACAGGGGACTATGGCTACACCTTC.

Ten or more counts support this clonotype. V usage is TRBV12-3 or TRBV12-4 and J usage is TRBJ1-5, with a possible D match to TRBD1 (6 bases). Trimming cost V 3 bases and J 12 bases, with 9 bases left between them. CDR3 length: 11 amino acids. The CDR3 here is CASSFEGVQHF. For the CDR3, the DNA is TGTGCCAGCAGTTTTGAGGGGGTCCAGCATTTT.

In this sample, this clonotype turned up many times. As DNA, the CDR3 is TGCGCCAGCAGCCAAGGCCTAGCGGGAGGGCCGACAGATACGCAGTATTTT. This sequence encodes CASSQGLAGGPTDTQYF. The rearrangement joins TRBV4-3 to TRBJ2-3; TRBD2 agrees at 12 bases. The CDR3 spans 17 residues. Germline CDR1 LGHNA, CDR2 YSLEER. After removal of 1 base from V and 3 bases from J, the junction contained 5 bases not matched to a gene.